This T cell receptor (beta chain) was captured by sequencing in a study of cytomegalovirus exposure and HLA in healthy donors. Regarding the study as a whole: Rates of TCR association differed by HLA locus in a later analysis, with DRB1 highest and HLA-C lowest.

It was with 60 Vbeta and 13 Jbeta primers that the PCR ran. Only in-frame clones appear in the TCRdb table, and some are missing; sequencing was by immunoSEQ multiplex PCR. Recorded for this sample: under 130,000 clones. Trimming took 7 bases from V and 1 from J, leaving 10 bases between them. Germline values: CDR1 MNHNS, CDR2 SASEGT. This CDR3 is 13 amino acids long. On this clone: What it binds is unknown.

Sequenced material: PBMCs. This clonotype originated in a man aged 35 to 55 in good health and CMV-seronegative. This rearrangement joins TRBV6-1 to TRBJ1-1; possible D gene TRBD1, 5 bases. The CDR3 here is CASTQEQNTEAFF. The CDR3 DNA reads as TGTGCCAGCACACAGGAACAGAACACTGAAGCTTTCTTT.